This paragraph covers one T cell receptor (beta chain) sequence. Its antigen is still unknown. The data were taken from a study of T cells in localized non-small cell lung cancer. General study findings and limits: There were a median around 59 of the top 100 tumor clones appearing in adjacent lung. Highest T cell clonality was seen in uninvolved adjacent lung, surpassing that measured in tumor. Heterogeneity is still possible, as just one tumor region was sequenced. Prolonged overall survival went with higher T cell density in the blood.

Measured with immunoSEQ multiplex PCR; TCRdb has only the in-frame clones, and not every one. The data show roughly 30,000 clones, with over 80% seen just once and 4% to 4.5% held by the top ten. The CDR3 extends over 13 amino acids. V lost 6 bases to trimming and J lost 2 bases; unmatched junction nucleotides: 2. Germline CDR1 and CDR2: LNHDA and SQIVND (reference sequence). The chain combines TRBV19 with TRBJ1-2, with 8 bases aligning to TRBD1. This receptor was identified in a woman between 35 and 75 years old with stage III lung adenocarcinoma. The sample consisted of peripheral blood mononuclear cells, taken before any cancer treatment. CDR3 DNA sequence: TGTGCCAGTAGCAGGACAGGGAACTATGGCTACACCTTC. It translates to CASSRTGNYGYTF.